This T cell receptor beta chain was profiled in a study of T cell changes during pregnancy in multiple sclerosis. This clone was counted between two and nine times. J was trimmed by 7 bases and V by 1 base; bases with no gene match: 8. The CDR3 runs 15 residues. Germline V gene lookup returns CDR1 SGHRS and CDR2 YFSETQ. TCRdb keeps only in-frame clones here, not all; method: immunoSEQ multiplex PCR. The sample records about 57,000 clones, 90% to 95% being singletons. The sample in question was CD4+ T cells from peripheral blood mononuclear cells, obtained before pregnancy. The source is a female donor with multiple sclerosis, enrolled in a pregnancy study. J is TRBJ2-1 and V is TRBV5-1; 7 bases are shared with TRBD1. The CDR3 loop reads CASSLLPGQPNEQFF. The CDR3 DNA sequence: TGCGCCAGCAGCTTGCTTCCGGGACAGCCTAATGAGCAGTTCTTC.